Reported below is one TCR beta chain. What it binds is unknown. Sequencing used immunoSEQ multiplex PCR; TCRdb keeps in-frame clones, though not all of them. The sample includes 100,000 to 150,000 clones, 90% of them seen just once. The data derive from a study of T cell responses to AZD1222 COVID-19 vaccine. The CDR3 sequence is 19 residues long. Germline CDR1 LGHDT, CDR2 YNNKEL (reference sequence). V dropped 0 bases and J dropped 4 bases, with 22 bases sitting between them. Study conclusions and caveats: Two doses of AZD1222 preceded a rise in Spike-specific TCR breadth and depth. Of the AZD1222 recipients, only 5 to 7 were seropositive at baseline. White British people made up most donors, females outnumbered males, and clonal diversity was possibly underestimated. Nearly half of spike-specific TCRs reportedly target unmutated variant regions.

J is TRBJ1-3 and V is TRBV3-1 (or the pseudogene TRBV3-2), with TRBD1 as a possible D gene (5 bases). Sample: peripheral blood, taken on day 0 of AZD1222 vaccination. This receptor was taken from an adult in good health. This CDR3 reads CASSQDGGERVGYGNTIYF. DNA of the CDR3: TGTGCCAGCAGCCAAGACGGGGGGGAAAGGGTCGGTTACGGAAACACCATATATTTT.